The rows below give T cell receptor beta chains drawn from one sample of a study of T cell changes during pregnancy in multiple sclerosis. Clones were sequenced by immunoSEQ multiplex PCR, and TCRdb holds only the in-frame ones, with some missing. The sample yields nearly 25,000 clones, around nine tenths seen once. Specimen: CD4+ T cells from peripheral blood mononuclear cells, collected in the first trimester of pregnancy. These TCRs come from a female donor in good health, enrolled as a control in a pregnancy study. Each CDR3 is given with its conserved first and last residue. Fields, in order: clone size, V gene, D gene, J gene, CDR3 DNA, CDR3 protein. A D gene is named only where the DNA matches it firmly. Clone size is shown for a subset of rows, as once, few, many or a class of expanded clone.

>.|TRBV11-3|.|TRBJ2-7
TGTGCCAGCAGCTTATCCGGAGGGGCGGGCACGTACTTC
CASSLSGGAGTYF
>.|TRBV19|TRBD2|TRBJ2-5
TGTGCCAGTAGTGCTCAGGGCCCCGGGGGGCAAGAGACCCAGTACTTC
CASSAQGPGGQETQYF
>.|TRBV2|TRBD2|TRBJ2-3
TGTGCCAGCAGTTACGCCCCGCTAGCGGGAGGGACCGAGAGGGCGCAGTATTTT
CASSYAPLAGGTERAQYF
>.|TRBV18|.|TRBJ1-2
TGTGCCAGCTCACCAAAGTCAGGGGAAAACTATGGCTACACCTTC
CASSPKSGENYGYTF
>.|TRBV6-5|.|TRBJ2-7
TGTGCCAGCAACGACTATCCGTCCTACGAGCAGTACTTC
CASNDYPSYEQYF
>.|TRBV27|TRBD2|TRBJ2-5
TGTGCCAGCAGTTTTACCTTACGGACTAGCGGGAAGACCCAGTACTTC
CASSFTLRTSGKTQYF
>few|TRBV11-1|TRBD1|TRBJ1-2
TGTGCCAGTCGACCCGGGACAGGGTATGGCTACACCTTC
CASRPGTGYGYTF
>.|TRBV7-2|.|TRBJ2-6
TGTGCCAGCAGGCGAGATTTTGCTGGGGCCAACGTCCTGACTTTC
CASRRDFAGANVLTF
>.|TRBV5-4|TRBD1|TRBJ2-3
TGTGCCAGCTCCGGCCGGGACAGGGGGTATACGCAGTATTTT
CASSGRDRGYTQYF
>.|TRBV30|TRBD2|TRBJ2-5
TGTGCCTGGAGTGTTAGCGGGGGGGCTTTGGAGACCCAGTACTTC
CAWSVSGGALETQYF
>.|TRBV30|.|TRBJ2-2
TGTGCCTGGAGTGATCTCACCGGGGAGCTGTTTTTT
CAWSDLTGELFF
>.|TRBV15|TRBD2|TRBJ2-5
TGTGCCACCAGCAGACTAGCGGGAGAGACCCAGTACTTC
CATSRLAGETQYF
>.|TRBV6-5|TRBD2|TRBJ2-5
TGTGCCAGCAGTATAGGGACTAGCGGGCGGACCCAGTACTTC
CASSIGTSGRTQYF
>once|TRBV13|.|TRBJ1-1
TGTGCCAGCAGCTACAGGAACACTGAAGCTTTCTTT
CASSYRNTEAFF
>.|TRBV5-1|TRBD1|TRBJ2-1
TGCGCCAGCAAGAAGGGACAGGGCGCCTACAATGAGCAGTTCTTC
CASKKGQGAYNEQFF
>.|TRBV11-2|TRBD1|TRBJ1-2
TGTGCCAGCAGCTCGAAAGAAACAGGGGGCTATGGCTACACCTTC
CASSSKETGGYGYTF
>.|TRBV30|.|TRBJ1-2
TGTGCCTGGAGTGTACAAGGGGCGCGGGGCTACACCTTC
CAWSVQGARGYTF
>.|TRBV5-4|.|TRBJ1-2
TGTGCCAGCAGCTGGCGGGGGGTTTTGGACGGCTACACCTTC
CASSWRGVLDGYTF
>.|TRBV30|.|TRBJ1-5
TGTGCCTGGAGTCAGAGGGTCGATCAGCCCCAGCATTTT
CAWSQRVDQPQHF
>.|TRBV28|.|TRBJ2-1
TGTGCCAGCACCCCCGTCGCGACTATATACAATGAGCAGTTCTTC
CASTPVATIYNEQFF
>.|TRBV4-1|.|TRBJ1-2
TGCGCCAGCAGCCAAGAAGTGGCCAGGCCTTCCTATGGCTACACCTTC
CASSQEVARPSYGYTF
>.|TRBV9|TRBD2|TRBJ2-5
TGTGCCAGCAGCCCTTTTAGCGGGGGGGGCCTAGAGACCCAGTACTTC
CASSPFSGGGLETQYF